The 4 T cell receptor beta chains in this list originate from one sample, sequenced in a study of blood T cell dynamics during melanoma immunotherapy. TCRdb keeps only in-frame clones here, not all; method: immunoSEQ multiplex PCR. The table includes approximately 15,000 clones, roughly 85% detected once. Time point reported: week 3, after first cycle of checkpoint inhibitor. Source: blood, taken from a patient treated with checkpoint blockade. Receptors originate from a human donor with melanoma.

V and J are TRBV9 and TRBJ2-2, with D unclear. The germline gives CDR1 SGDLS, CDR2 YYNGEE. V dropped 9 bases and J dropped 5 bases, with 17 bases sitting between them. The CDR3 length is 14 residues. The CDR3 loop reads CAKWQRLLTGELFF. DNA of the CDR3: TGTGCCAAGTGGCAAAGGCTACTGACCGGGGAGCTGTTTTTT.

The V call is TRBV7-2, the J call TRBJ2-5, with D possibly being TRBD2 (5 bases). The CDR3 is made up of 15 amino acids. Trimming left V 1 base short and J 5 bases short, with 14 bases between. The V gene's germline CDR1 is SGHTA and CDR2 FQGNSA. The CDR3 here is CASSLGRVTGETQYF. CDR3 DNA: TGTGCCAGCAGCTTAGGACGGGTGACGGGGGAGACCCAGTACTTC.

This chain joins TRBV16 and TRBJ1-4; no reliable D call. The CDR3 has 14 amino acids. The germline CDR1 and CDR2 sequences are KGHSY and FQNENV. V gave up 2 bases and J gave up 6 bases, with 10 bases separating them. CDR3 nucleotide sequence: TGTGCCAGCAGCCAAACCCACGGGGATGAAAAACTGTTTTTT. It is translated as CASSQTHGDEKLFF.

The chain joins TRBV6-4 to TRBJ1-2; D not certain. The CDR3 totals 15 residues. V was cut by 4 bases and J by 2 bases, with 14 bases left in between. The germline V gene encodes CDR1 MRHNA and CDR2 SNTAGT. The CDR3 DNA reads TGTGCCAGCAGTGGCCCACAAAGGGCGAACTATGGCTACACCTTC. Protein: CASSGPQRANYGYTF.